Sequencing of this TCR beta chain was carried out in a study of blood T cell repertoires in COVID-19. At the level of the study: Samples taken during acute and convalescent COVID-19 were collected in the United States, Italy and Spain. T cells, B-cell-depleted T cells, or PBMCs supplied cDNA or gDNA.

Methods used by the authors: Amplification of reference gene primers provided the estimated nucleated cell counts. The protocol was immunoSEQ multiplex PCR, while the TCRdb copy is restricted to in-frame clones and leaves out a portion. V, J and clone size are taken as reported in that table, and D and trimming were inferred from the DNA itself. The sample lists 150,000 to 160,000 clones, 75% to 95% occurring once. This CDR3 spans 16 amino acids. In germline, CDR1 is SGDLS, CDR2 YYNGEE. V was pared by 4 bases and J by 0 bases, with 6 bases of the junction left unmatched. The V and J genes are TRBV9 and TRBJ1-1; 10 bases match TRBD1. Sequencing used peripheral blood. The origin of this receptor is a man aged 50-59 years with acute or convalescent COVID-19. CDR3 DNA sequence: TGTGCCAGCAGCCGGCGGGACAGGGGCATGAACACTGAAGCTTTCTTT. Amino acid sequence: CASSRRDRGMNTEAFF.